This T cell receptor beta chain is from a study of Graves' ophthalmopathy and Graves' hyperthyroidism. Germline V gives CDR1 SGHTA, CDR2 FQGNSA. V was clipped by 4 bases and J by 2 bases, with 10 bases between them. The CDR3 runs 14 residues. No ophthalmopathy within 18 months of follow-up signified stable hyperthyroidism. The study amplified TCR beta CDR3 regions using RNA transcripts. After a first-round RT-PCR with HTBI primers, a second-round multiplex PCR was run. TCRdb fed the multiplex PCR reads into MiXCR, producing one record per CDR3 protein. The sample has hundreds of thousands of distinct CDR3 sequences, 20% to 25% seen once; the top ten hold around 3.1%. This clonotype was seen only a few times.

The chain recombines TRBV7-2 with TRBJ2-3; D ambiguous. Sequenced input: peripheral blood. The source of this sequence is a woman under 30 with stable Graves' hyperthyroidism. The CDR3 bases are TGTGCCAGCAGCTCCCGCCGTCCCACAGATACGCAGTATTTT. This translates into CASSSRRPTDTQYF.